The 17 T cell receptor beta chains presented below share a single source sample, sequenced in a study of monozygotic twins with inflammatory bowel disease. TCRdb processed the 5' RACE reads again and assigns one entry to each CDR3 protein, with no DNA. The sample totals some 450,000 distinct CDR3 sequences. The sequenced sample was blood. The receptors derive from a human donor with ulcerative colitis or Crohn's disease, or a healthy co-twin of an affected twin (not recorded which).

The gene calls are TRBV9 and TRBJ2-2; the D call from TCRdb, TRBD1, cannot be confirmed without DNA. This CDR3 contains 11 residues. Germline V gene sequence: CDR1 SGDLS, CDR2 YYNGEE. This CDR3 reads CASSPGTGLFF.

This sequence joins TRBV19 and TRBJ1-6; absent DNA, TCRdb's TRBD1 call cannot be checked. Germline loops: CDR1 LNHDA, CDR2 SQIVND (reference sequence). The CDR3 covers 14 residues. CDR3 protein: CASTETGFNSPLHF.

The CDR3: CSATRVGETQYF. The chain is built from TRBV20-1 and TRBJ2-5; TCRdb's D gene call, TRBD1, goes unchecked for lack of DNA. Germline CDR1 and CDR2: DFQATT and SNEGSKA (reference sequence). The length of the CDR3 is 12 residues.

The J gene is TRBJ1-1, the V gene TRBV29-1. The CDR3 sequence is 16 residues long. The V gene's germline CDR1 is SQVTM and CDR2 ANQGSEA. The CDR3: CSVGGSEGTLNTEAFF.

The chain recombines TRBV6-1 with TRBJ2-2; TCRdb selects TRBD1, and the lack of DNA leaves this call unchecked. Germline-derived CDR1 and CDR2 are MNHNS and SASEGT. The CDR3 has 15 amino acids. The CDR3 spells CASSLSDNLGGELFF.

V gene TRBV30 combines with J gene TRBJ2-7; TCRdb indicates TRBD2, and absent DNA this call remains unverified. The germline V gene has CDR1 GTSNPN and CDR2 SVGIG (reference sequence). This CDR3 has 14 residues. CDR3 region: CAWSPPFIGLLRYF.

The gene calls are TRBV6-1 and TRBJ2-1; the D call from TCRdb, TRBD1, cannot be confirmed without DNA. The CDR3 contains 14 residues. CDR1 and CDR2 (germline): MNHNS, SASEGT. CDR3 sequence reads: CASRGQGVGNEQFF.

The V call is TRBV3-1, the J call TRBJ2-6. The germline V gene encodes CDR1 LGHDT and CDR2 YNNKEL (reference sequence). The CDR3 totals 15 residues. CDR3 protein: CASSQQNSGANVLTF.

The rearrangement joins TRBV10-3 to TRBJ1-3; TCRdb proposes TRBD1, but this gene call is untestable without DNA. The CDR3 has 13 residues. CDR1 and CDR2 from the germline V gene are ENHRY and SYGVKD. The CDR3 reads CAISGQEGNTIYF.

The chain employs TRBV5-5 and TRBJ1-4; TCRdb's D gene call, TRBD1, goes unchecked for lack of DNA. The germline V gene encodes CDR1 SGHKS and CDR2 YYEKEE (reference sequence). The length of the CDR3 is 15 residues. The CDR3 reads CASSQGTPTNEKLFF.

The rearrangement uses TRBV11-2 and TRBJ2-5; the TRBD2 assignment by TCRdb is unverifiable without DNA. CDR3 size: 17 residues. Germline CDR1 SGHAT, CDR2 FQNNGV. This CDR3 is CASSGITPRRAQETQYF.

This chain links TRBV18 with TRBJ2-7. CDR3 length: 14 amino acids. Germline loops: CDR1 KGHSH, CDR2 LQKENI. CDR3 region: CASSPLTGSNEQYF.

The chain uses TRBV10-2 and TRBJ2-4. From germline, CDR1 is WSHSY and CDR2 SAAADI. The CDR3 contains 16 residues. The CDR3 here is CASSEEGVGAKNIQYF.

CDR3 sequence: CASSQGSSGINEQFF. The V and J genes are TRBV3-1 and TRBJ2-1; the TRBD2 assignment by TCRdb is unverifiable without DNA. Germline V gene lookup returns CDR1 LGHDT and CDR2 YNNKEL (reference sequence). The CDR3 has 15 amino acids.

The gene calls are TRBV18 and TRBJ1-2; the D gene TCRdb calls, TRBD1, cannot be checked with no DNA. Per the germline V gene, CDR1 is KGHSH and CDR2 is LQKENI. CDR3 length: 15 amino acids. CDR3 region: CASSPKQETREGYTF.

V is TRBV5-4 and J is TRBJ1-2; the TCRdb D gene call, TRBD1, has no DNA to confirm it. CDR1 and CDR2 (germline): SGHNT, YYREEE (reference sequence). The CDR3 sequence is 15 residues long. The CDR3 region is CASSILRGEGGGYTF. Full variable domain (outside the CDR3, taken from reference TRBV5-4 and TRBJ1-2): ETGVTQSPTHLIKTRGQQVTLRCSSQSGHNTVSWYQQALGQGPQFIFQYYREEENGRGNFPPRFSGLQFPNYSSELNVNALELDDSALYLCASSILRGEGGGYTFGSGTRLTVV.

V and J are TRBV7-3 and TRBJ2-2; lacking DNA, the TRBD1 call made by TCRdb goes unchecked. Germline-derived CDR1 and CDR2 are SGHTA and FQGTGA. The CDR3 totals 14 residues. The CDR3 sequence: CASSLTATTGELFF. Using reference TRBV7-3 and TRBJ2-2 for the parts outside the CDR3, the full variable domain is GAGVSQTPSNKVTEKGKYVELRCDPISGHTALYWYRQSLGQGPEFLIYFQGTGAADDSGLPNDRFFAVRPEGSVSTLKIQRTERGDSAVYLCASSLTATTGELFFGEGSRLTVL.